This TCR beta chain was recorded in a study of shared clonotypes between healthy human individuals (TCRdb year 2020). Broadly, across the study: Three men and a couple of women, aged 18 to 49 years, made up the cohort. Per donor, three plates each were used for CD4 naive and CD4 memory, two for CD8 naive, and one for CD8 memory. The study deeply sequenced blood TCR repertoires of roughly five healthy adults to estimate repertoire size and the extent of clonotype sharing between individuals. Different laboratories and diverse techniques were used to prepare libraries and sequence TCR repertoires, to increase sequencing depth and limit assay-specific biases. Between about 0.9 and 8.9 billion PBMCs per donor were obtained by leukapheresis. Results the study describes overall, beyond this receptor: Sampling was restricted to blood, and TCR repertoires in tissue are likely to differ from TCR repertoires in blood. Sharing across several donors was observed for about 5% of naive CD4, 3% to 3.5% of naive CD8, 2.3% of memory CD4, and around 0.44% of memory CD8 clonotypes. Based on pairwise subsampling, the degree of clonotype sharing among donors was expected to be affected by sequencing depth. Because the study included a small number of donors, the genetic and exposure-history diversity represented was limited. Compared with non-shared clonotypes, the clonotypes found in all four sorted-subset donors had higher generation probabilities. Incomplete sequencing was indicated by rarefaction of sorted-subset datasets, despite the large sequencing depth. Naive subsets generally had larger estimated clonotype richness than memory subsets did.

Concerning this clone itself: Its binding antigen is unknown. No base-level quality is on record; no much larger clone is a single base apart.

Donors were healthy HIV-negative adults with no recently reported acute infections or vaccinations. Every donor was a Caucasian adult living in Nashville, Tennessee, USA. CD4+ T cells were enriched by magnetic negative selection; naive cells were then positively selected on CD45RA, and the negative fraction formed the memory subset. Blood was collected by leukapheresis, and PBMCs were isolated by Ficoll-Histopaque density gradient centrifugation and then cryopreserved in liquid nitrogen vapor phase. Analytical flow cytometry was used to check the purity and quantity of every magnetically sorted T cell population. Each sorted fraction had its genomic DNA isolated and then quantified by UV absorbance on a Nanodrop 2000c. The germline V gene specifies SGHAT as CDR1 and FQNNGV as CDR2. Trimming removed 4 bases from V and 4 bases from J; the gene matches leave 6 bases unexplained. The CDR3 holds 15 amino acids from the cysteine to the phenylalanine. Just CDR3 DNA is preserved here, 45 bases in frame from base 1.

TCR CDR3 regions were amplified from genomic DNA by multiplex PCR using the deep immunoSEQ assay. For each cell subset, the extracted genomic DNA was distributed evenly across all wells of several immunoSEQ 96-well plates, and each plate served as one replicate. For sorted subsets, approximately 210 ng of genomic DNA, equivalent to tens of thousands of T cell genomes, went into each replicate PCR. Purified libraries were quantified with a Qubit 3.0 fluorometer, sized on a Bioanalyzer 2100, and re-quantified with the KAPA Library Quantification kit. A separate single-read 150-cycle Illumina NextSeq 550 flow cell was used to sequence each immunoSEQ 96-well plate. The published analysis was carried out like this. Because the immunoSEQ output included only junctional sequences and no quality scores, the filtering could not be the same as the filtering used for full-length reads. Sequences were annotated with PyIR, a Python wrapper for IgBLAST v1.9, and V/J genes and CDR3 were assigned using IMGT germline references. Reads were filtered out if the reads had weak V/J assignments (E-value above 1e-6), no CDR3, stop codons, out-of-frame junctions, or ambiguous translated residues. V3J clonotypes were defined by identical inferred V gene, J gene, and CDR3 amino acid sequence. To compute the percentage overlap between repertoires, the number of shared unique clonotypes was divided by the size of the smaller repertoire. Richness of each repertoire was evaluated using RTK rarefaction, the Chao1 estimator, and Recon v2.1 estimates of unobserved clonotypes. OLGA was used to compute generation probabilities for all TCRbeta clonotypes that the gDNA method yielded from several donors. The immuneACCESS repertoire file appears here via TCRdb, limited to in-frame rearrangements. These files lack a portion of the clones; in checked studies, under half of the deficit traces to unresolved V genes, and the cause of the others is not known. D and trimming were read from the DNA, whereas the V and J calls and clone size are those reported in that table. The table for this sample lists 950,000 to 1,200,000 clones; 77% of them were counted only once. The top ten constitute approximately 0.95% of the sample.

Specimen: memory CD4+ T cells from PBMCs. The cell subset or site label corresponds to: CD45RA-negative fraction. The receptor's source is a man between 18 and 29 years old in good health. Some clones in this sample may be carry-over from other donors' samples. The chain was built from TRBV11-2 and TRBJ1-3; 8 central nucleotides agree with TRBD1. In nucleotide form, the sequence is TGTGCCAGCAGCTACACAGGGGGGGGCGGAAACACCATATATTTT. It codes for CASSYTGGGGNTIYF.